These 5 T cell receptor beta chains originate from one sample sequenced in a study of naive and memory T cell subsets. Both TRBC1 and TRBC2 were covered by a beta constant-region primer of two equimolar oligonucleotides. TCRdb independently ran MiXCR on the UMI-ligation and nested PCR reads; one entry per CDR3 protein. This sample has tens of thousands of distinct CDR3 sequences; 10% to 15% occur once, and the top ten carry roughly 0.9%. The source material was central memory CD4+ T cells from blood. Every receptor here comes from a human donor in good health.

This clonotype was seen more than once but under ten times. The V call is TRBV7-6, the J call TRBJ1-1; TRBD1 matches 10 bases. Germline trimming cut 4 bases from V and 3 bases from J; bases unmatched to any gene: 8. The CDR3 loop spans 16 amino acids. CDR1 SGHVS and CDR2 FNYEAQ come from the germline V gene. The CDR3 nucleotides read TGTGCCAGCAGCTCGGACAGGGGGGGGGGAGACACTGAAGCTTTCTTT. Translating it yields CASSSDRGGGDTEAFF.

This clonotype came up a few times. The chain uses TRBV2 and TRBJ1-3; D uncertain. The germline V gene encodes CDR1 SNHLY and CDR2 FYNNEI. V was clipped by 6 bases and J by 0 bases, with 12 bases between them. This CDR3 is built from 15 residues. CDR3 loop: CASSPNPNSGNTIYF. CDR3 nucleotides: TGTGCCAGCAGCCCAAACCCCAACTCTGGAAACACCATATATTTT.

The chain joins TRBV18 to TRBJ1-1; 7 nucleotides line up with TRBD1. This CDR3 region has 15 residues. Germline V gene lookup returns CDR1 KGHSH and CDR2 LQKENI. Trimming removed 4 bases from V and 4 bases from J; junction bases left unmatched: 9. CDR3 nucleotide sequence: TGTGCCAGCTCACGCCCTCAAACAGGGGTCACTGAAGCTTTCTTT. Translation: CASSRPQTGVTEAFF. The whole variable domain, filled in from reference TRBV18 and TRBJ1-1, reads NAGVMQNPRHLVRRRGQEARLRCSPMKGHSHVYWYRQLPEEGLKFMVYLQKENIIDESGMPKERFSAEFPKEGPSILRIQQVVRGDSAAYFCASSRPQTGVTEAFFGQGTRLTVV.

V and J are TRBV12-3 or TRBV12-4 and TRBJ2-7; no reliable D call. The CDR3 is made up of 13 amino acids. Trimming removed 0 bases from V and 3 bases from J, with 6 bases in between. The CDR3 spells CASSLAPGYEQYF. The CDR3 DNA sequence: TGTGCCAGCAGTTTAGCGCCCGGCTACGAGCAGTACTTC.

The CDR3, as DNA: TGTGCCAGCAGCCAATCTGTTCCGGGACACTACGAGCAGTACTTC. Its protein product is CASSQSVPGHYEQYF. The rearrangement uses TRBV3-1 and TRBJ2-7, with TRBD1 as a possible D gene (6 bases). Trimming pared 2 bases from V and 3 bases from J, leaving 14 bases between. The CDR3 has 15 residues. Germline V gives CDR1 LGHDT, CDR2 YNNKEL (reference sequence).